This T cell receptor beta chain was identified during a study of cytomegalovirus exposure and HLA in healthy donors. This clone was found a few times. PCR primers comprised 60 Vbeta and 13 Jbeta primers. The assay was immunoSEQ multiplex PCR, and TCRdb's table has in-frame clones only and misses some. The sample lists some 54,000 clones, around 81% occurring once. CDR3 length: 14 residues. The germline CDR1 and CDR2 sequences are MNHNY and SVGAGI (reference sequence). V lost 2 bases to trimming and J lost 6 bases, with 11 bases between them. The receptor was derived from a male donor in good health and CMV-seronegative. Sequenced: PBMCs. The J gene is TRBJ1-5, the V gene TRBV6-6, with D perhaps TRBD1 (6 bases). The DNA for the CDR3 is TGTGCCAGCAGTTACGCCAGGGGCGGTCAGCCCCAGCATTTT. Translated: CASSYARGGQPQHF.